The 25 T cell receptor beta chains below all came from one sample that was sequenced in a study of blood T cell repertoires in COVID-19. Repertoires were generated with immunoSEQ multiplex PCR, while TCRdb's copy carries only in-frame clones and drops some. This sample has about 280,000 clones, with roughly 87% found just once. The sequencing input was PBMCs or T cells enriched from blood (not recorded which). These receptors all stem from a woman between 40 and 55 years old who had recovered from COVID-19.

The chain employs TRBV28 and TRBJ1-1, with TRBD1 matching over 11 bases. The germline V gene has CDR1 MDHEN and CDR2 SYDVKM. This CDR3 contains 12 residues. V shed 5 bases, J shed 11 bases, and the junction held 4 bases outside the gene matches. DNA of the CDR3: TGTGCCAGCAGTCTTGGACAGGGGGCGGCTTTCTTT. Translating it yields CASSLGQGAAFF.

This rearrangement joins TRBV28 to TRBJ2-3; no clear D gene. This CDR3 region has 16 residues. Looked up from germline, CDR1 is MDHEN and CDR2 is SYDVKM. V shed 1 base and J shed 3 bases, with 14 bases lying between them. The CDR3 region has the DNA TGTGCCAGCAGTTTATACCGGGTCTTGGAAACAGATACGCAGTATTTT. Protein sequence: CASSLYRVLETDTQYF.

The sample holds a few counts of this clone. The J gene is TRBJ2-5, the V gene TRBV5-4; a possible D gene is TRBD2 (5 bases). Germline V lookup: CDR1 SGHNT, CDR2 YYREEE (reference sequence). This CDR3 has 13 amino acids. Trimming pared 2 bases from V and 3 bases from J, leaving 8 bases between. The DNA of the CDR3 is TGTGCCAGCAGCTTACTAGAGGAAGAGACCCAGTACTTC. Translation: CASSLLEEETQYF. The variable domain in full, with the rest retrieved from reference TRBV5-4 and TRBJ2-5, is ETGVTQSPTHLIKTRGQQVTLRCSSQSGHNTVSWYQQALGQGPQFIFQYYREEENGRGNFPPRFSGLQFPNYSSELNVNALELDDSALYLCASSLLEEETQYFGPGTRLLVL.

This clone has just a few counts. V and J are TRBV7-2 and TRBJ2-7, with D possibly being TRBD2 (6 bases). Germline CDR1 and CDR2: SGHTA and FQGNSA. The ends were cut back, 2 bases at V and 2 bases at J, with 10 bases in the middle. The CDR3 contains 14 residues. CDR3 bases: TGTGCCAGCAGCTTATCCGGGGGAGCCTACGAGCAGTACTTC. Amino acids: CASSLSGGAYEQYF. Full variable domain (missing parts from reference TRBV7-2 and TRBJ2-7): GAGVSQSPSNKVTEKGKDVELRCDPISGHTALYWYRQSLGQGLEFLIYFQGNSAPDKSGLPSDRFSAERTGGSVSTLTIQRTQQEDSAVYLCASSLSGGAYEQYFGPGTRLTVT.

J is TRBJ1-1 and V is TRBV2; D call uncertain. Germline V gene data show CDR1 as SNHLY and CDR2 as FYNNEI. Trimming stripped 3 bases from V and 3 bases from J, with 8 bases between. The CDR3 totals 13 residues. This CDR3 is CASSDARDTEAFF. Here the CDR3 DNA reads TGTGCCAGCAGTGACGCCCGGGACACTGAAGCTTTCTTT.

The chain joins TRBV28 to TRBJ1-2; 8 bases fit TRBD1. In germline, CDR1 is MDHEN, CDR2 SYDVKM. CDR3 size: 13 residues. V gave up 8 bases and J gave up 7 bases; unmatched junction bases: 9. CDR3 region: CASFFRTGFGYTF. DNA of the CDR3: TGTGCCAGCTTCTTTAGGACAGGGTTTGGCTACACCTTC.

The chain is built from TRBV4-3 and TRBJ1-2; TRBD1 matches at 8 bases. Germline trimming cut 0 bases from V and 5 bases from J; bases unmatched to any gene: 11. Germline V lookup: CDR1 LGHNA, CDR2 YSLEER. This CDR3 is built from 17 residues. The CDR3 loop reads CASSQDGGPGQAYGYTF. CDR3 in DNA: TGCGCCAGCAGCCAAGACGGGGGGCCGGGACAGGCTTATGGCTACACCTTC.

The chain joins TRBV7-6 to TRBJ1-2; tentative D call: TRBD1 (6 bases). Germline-derived CDR1 and CDR2 are SGHVS and FNYEAQ. The CDR3 has 15 residues. Trimming took off 4 bases at V and 6 bases at J, with 18 bases between the two ends. CDR3 nucleotide sequence: TGTGCCAGCAGCTCCGGTGACAGGCTGTCCGATGGCTACACCTTC. Protein: CASSSGDRLSDGYTF.

This sequence joins TRBV7-9 and TRBJ2-1; possibly TRBD2 for D (7 bases). This CDR3 has 18 residues. With 8 bases removed from V and 3 bases from J, the gap between germline ends came to 26 bases. Germline V gene data show CDR1 as SEHNR and CDR2 as FQNEAQ (reference sequence). CDR3 amino acids: CASGLTGPAGTIYNEQFF. DNA for the CDR3: TGTGCCAGCGGACTGACAGGACCTGCCGGGACTATCTACAATGAGCAGTTCTTC. The full variable domain, its missing parts supplied by reference TRBV7-9 and TRBJ2-1, is DTGVSQNPRHKITKRGQNVTFRCDPISEHNRLYWYRQTLGQGPEFLTYFQNEAQLEKSRLLSDRFSAERPKGSFSTLEIQRTEQGDSAMYLCASGLTGPAGTIYNEQFFGPGTRLTVL.

The V and J genes are TRBV6-6 and TRBJ1-3; D is possibly TRBD1 (6 bases). The V and J ends lost 6 bases and 2 bases respectively, with 17 bases between them. CDR3 length: 16 amino acids. The germline CDR1 and CDR2 sequences are MNHNY and SVGAGI (reference sequence). The CDR3 here is CASSITGQPTGNTIYF. DNA for the CDR3: TGTGCCAGCAGCATAACAGGGCAACCTACTGGAAACACCATATATTTT.

The V and J genes are TRBV11-3 and TRBJ2-2; D ambiguous. Trimming removed 5 bases at V and 2 bases at J, with 6 bases between. The CDR3 loop spans 13 amino acids. Germline V lookup: CDR1 SGHNT, CDR2 YENEEA. CDR3 bases: TGTGCCAGCAGCGCGGTTAACACCGGGGAGCTGTTTTTT. It is translated as CASSAVNTGELFF.

The table lists this clone with a count of one. The DNA of the CDR3 is TGCGCCAGCAGCGTAGACAGGGCGGGCACCGGGGAGCTGTTTTTT. The encoded protein is CASSVDRAGTGELFF. This chain links TRBV5-1 with TRBJ2-2, with TRBD1 matching over 7 bases. Losses at the gene ends were 4 bases for V and 4 bases for J; bases not matched to a gene: 7. There are 15 residues in the CDR3. Germline V gene data show CDR1 as SGHRS and CDR2 as YFSETQ. The full variable domain, with the rest looked up from reference TRBV5-1 and TRBJ2-2, is KAGVTQTPRYLIKTRGQQVTLSCSPISGHRSVSWYQQTPGQGLQFLFEYFSETQRNKGNFPGRFSGRQFSNSRSEMNVSTLELGDSALYLCASSVDRAGTGELFFGEGSRLTVL.

This clone was observed once. The genes are TRBV28 and TRBJ2-7; a weak D match, TRBD1 (6 bases). The CDR3 extends over 14 amino acids. Germline V gives CDR1 MDHEN, CDR2 SYDVKM. The V end was cut by 8 bases, the J end by 2 bases, with 16 bases between. CDR3 DNA: TGTGCCAGCTGTACAGGGAGTCCTACCTACGAGCAGTACTTC. Residues: CASCTGSPTYEQYF.

The table lists this clone with a few counts. This chain links TRBV2 with TRBJ1-4; 10 bases map to TRBD1. The CDR3 is 15 residues long. Per the germline V gene, CDR1 is SNHLY and CDR2 is FYNNEI. Trimming removed 3 bases from V and 12 bases from J; junction bases left unmatched: 10. The CDR3 DNA reads TGTGCCAGCAGTGACGCCGACAGGGGGCCGCCGGAACTGTTTTTT. Translation gives CASSDADRGPPELFF. The whole variable domain, filled in from reference TRBV2 and TRBJ1-4, reads EPEVTQTPSHQVTQMGQEVILRCVPISNHLYFYWYRQILGQKVEFLVSFYNNEISEKSEIFDDQFSVERPDGSNFTLKIRSTKLEDSAMYFCASSDADRGPPELFFGSGTQLSVL.

This clone was seen a handful of times. The V call is TRBV9, the J call TRBJ2-1; TRBD2 matches at 15 bases. V dropped 4 bases and J dropped 7; count of bases not matched to a gene: 9. Germline assignment: CDR1 SGDLS and CDR2 YYNGEE. CDR3 length equals 17 residues. CDR3 nucleotide sequence: TGTGCCAGCAGCCCCCCGGGACTAGCGGGAGGTCGGAATGAGCAGTTCTTC. It specifies CASSPPGLAGGRNEQFF. Filled out from reference TRBV9 and TRBJ2-1, the complete variable domain reads DSGVTQTPKHLITATGQRVTLRCSPRSGDLSVYWYQQSLDQGLQFLIQYYNGEERAKGNILERFSAQQFPDLHSELNLSSLELGDSALYFCASSPPGLAGGRNEQFFGPGTRLTVL.

This clone was detected once. The rearrangement joins TRBV7-2 to TRBJ2-7; tentative D call: TRBD2 (7 bases). The CDR3 is made up of 14 amino acids. V shed 4 bases and J shed 7 bases, with 17 bases lying between them. Germline V lookup: CDR1 SGHTA, CDR2 FQGNSA. This CDR3 reads CASSSGTIRGEQYF. DNA for the CDR3: TGTGCCAGCAGCTCCGGGACTATCAGGGGAGAGCAGTACTTC.

DNA for the CDR3: TGCAGTGCTAGTTCTGCAGGCGATAACTATGGCTACACCTTC. Amino acid sequence: CSASSAGDNYGYTF. The gene calls are TRBV20-1 and TRBJ1-2; the D is unclear. Trimming removed 3 bases from V and 1 base from J, with 12 bases in between. CDR1 DFQATT and CDR2 SNEGSKA come from the germline V gene (reference sequence). The CDR3 runs to 14 residues.

This clone was picked up a small number of times. V and J are TRBV12-3 or TRBV12-4 and TRBJ2-2, with TRBD1 matching 8 bases. This CDR3 has 13 amino acids. Germline trimming cut 8 bases from V and 7 bases from J; bases unmatched to any gene: 6. The CDR3 loop reads CASRTGFVGELFF. CDR3 nucleotides: TGTGCCAGCCGGACAGGGTTTGTCGGGGAGCTGTTTTTT.

The rearrangement links TRBV14 to TRBJ2-5; D possibly corresponds to TRBD1 (5 bases). V lost 0 bases and J lost 2, with 16 bases in between. The germline gives CDR1 SGHDN, CDR2 FVKESK. This CDR3 has 17 amino acids. The CDR3 spells CASSQDKAGLGQETQYF. The CDR3 DNA sequence: TGTGCCAGCAGCCAAGATAAGGCAGGGTTGGGGCAAGAGACCCAGTACTTC.

This chain connects TRBV14 to TRBJ1-5; D gene unclear. Germline assignment: CDR1 SGHDN and CDR2 FVKESK. The V end lost 0 bases, the J end lost 8 bases, and 8 bases lay between the germline ends. This CDR3 has 13 amino acids. The CDR3 spells CASSQDPTEPQHF. The CDR3 region has the DNA TGTGCCAGCAGCCAAGATCCCACGGAGCCCCAGCATTTT.

The CDR3 DNA reads as TGTGCCAGCAGTGCGAGCGGAACTGGCACAGATACGCAGTATTTT. It translates to CASSASGTGTDTQYF. The chain has TRBV25-1 and TRBJ2-3; D may be TRBD2 (5 bases). Germline V gene data show CDR1 as MGHDK and CDR2 as SYGVNS. V was trimmed by 4 bases and J by 1 base, leaving 12 bases between them. The CDR3 totals 15 residues.

The J gene is TRBJ1-2, the V gene TRBV28; 7 positions agree with TRBD1. Germline V lookup: CDR1 MDHEN, CDR2 SYDVKM. The length of the CDR3 is 15 residues. V shed 7 bases, J shed 1 base, and the junction held 9 bases outside the gene matches. CDR3 coding DNA: TGTGCCAGCAACCCAGGGACAGCTTTTAACTATGGCTACACCTTC. This encodes CASNPGTAFNYGYTF.

This clone is labeled large (0.1 to 1%). The chain combines TRBV12-3 or TRBV12-4 with TRBJ1-1; TRBD1 is a possible D gene (5 bases). This CDR3 is built from 13 residues. V lost 0 bases and J 6 bases, leaving 8 bases between the germline ends. The CDR3 sequence: CASSLAGGAEAFF. The CDR3 DNA sequence: TGTGCCAGCAGTTTAGCAGGAGGGGCTGAAGCTTTCTTT.

This rearrangement joins TRBV12-3 or TRBV12-4 to TRBJ1-5, with D unclear. CDR3 length equals 13 residues. The V gene lost 2 bases and the J gene lost 6 bases, with 8 bases spanning the gap. DNA of the CDR3: TGTGCCAGCAGTTTAAGGGAGGGTCAGCCCCAGCATTTT. Its protein is CASSLREGQPQHF.

The chain carries TRBV4-1 and TRBJ1-2; D call uncertain. V was clipped by 4 bases and J by 4 bases, with 13 bases between them. The V gene's germline CDR1 is MGHRA and CDR2 YSYEKL. The CDR3 is 14 residues long. CDR3 region: CASSPTAVPYGYTF. CDR3 sequence (DNA): TGCGCCAGCAGCCCGACGGCGGTACCCTATGGCTACACCTTC.